This TCR beta chain is from a study of blood T cell repertoires in COVID-19. Overall study: In each case, the material was cDNA or gDNA derived from T cells, B-cell-depleted T cells, or PBMCs.

From germline, CDR1 is SGHRS and CDR2 YFSETQ. The CDR3 is 15 residues long. V was pared by 4 bases and J by 4 bases, with 11 bases of the junction left unmatched. Data came from immunoSEQ multiplex PCR; TCRdb stores just in-frame clones and leaves some out. The sample holds 250,000 to 300,000 clones, 85% to 90% seen once. The J gene is TRBJ2-7, the V gene TRBV5-1, with TRBD1 identical over 7 bases. This receptor was identified in a woman aged 25-40 years with COVID-19, enrolled during active disease. Input material: peripheral blood. Here the CDR3 reads CASSVDRARGYEQYF. The CDR3 DNA reads as TGCGCCAGCAGCGTAGACAGGGCCCGGGGATACGAGCAGTACTTC.